A selection of T cell receptor beta chains follows, all from one sample in a study of blood T cell repertoires in COVID-19. Some clones are missing from TCRdb's copy, which holds only in-frame ones; the method was immunoSEQ multiplex PCR. Here the sample spans 90,000 to 120,000 clones, 89% being singletons. Sequencing input: peripheral blood. Every receptor here comes from a middle-aged man with active or convalescent COVID-19. Both conserved end residues are part of each CDR3. The D gene is left open where the match is weak. Clone size, where shown, is once, few, many, or a class for clones that have expanded.

TRBJ2-7,TRBV27,.,.,13,TGTGCCAGCAGTTTGACAGTGACCTACGAGCAGTACTTC,CASSLTVTYEQYF
TRBJ2-2,TRBV10-3,.,TRBD2,15,TGTGCCATCAGTGGAAAGCGGGGCAACACCGGGGAGCTGTTTTTT,CAISGKRGNTGELFF
TRBJ1-2,TRBV4-1,.,.,18,TGCGCCAGCAGCCAAGATTCATGGTGGAGGGACGGGAACTATGGCTACACCTTC,CASSQDSWWRDGNYGYTF
TRBJ2-7,TRBV7-9,.,.,15,TGTGCCAGCAGCTTAGACCGGGACTGGGGGGTCGAGCAGTACTTC,CASSLDRDWGVEQYF
TRBJ2-7,TRBV7-3,once,TRBD2,15,TGTGCCAGCAGCTTTTTTGCGGGGGTAAGCTACGAGCAGTACTTC,CASSFFAGVSYEQYF
TRBJ2-2,TRBV24-1,.,TRBD1,16,TGTGCCACCAGTGTCACCCGCTCGGACAGGACCGGGGAGCTGTTTTTT,CATSVTRSDRTGELFF
TRBJ2-2,TRBV18,.,TRBD1,16,TGTGCCAGCTCACCTTGGGACAGGGAGGACACCGGGGAGCTGTTTTTT,CASSPWDREDTGELFF
TRBJ2-7,TRBV9,.,TRBD1,14,TGTGCCAGCAGCTCGGGACAGGGGATGTACGAGCAGTACTTC,CASSSGQGMYEQYF
TRBJ1-2,TRBV7-2,.,TRBD1,14,TGTGCCAGCAGCCAAAGACAGGGTAACTATGGCTACACCTTC,CASSQRQGNYGYTF
TRBJ1-1,TRBV27,.,TRBD1,14,TGTGCCAGCAGCCATATGACAGGGAGCACTGAAGCTTTCTTT,CASSHMTGSTEAFF
TRBJ2-3,TRBV15,.,.,16,TGTGCCACCAGCAGAGGGGGCCCAGGAGGCACAGATACGCAGTATTTT,CATSRGGPGGTDTQYF
TRBJ1-5,TRBV15,once,.,15,TGTGCCACCAGCAGAGTCAAACAGAACGATCAGCCCCAGCATTTT,CATSRVKQNDQPQHF
TRBJ1-1,TRBV11-2,once,TRBD1,16,TGTGCCAGCAGCTTAGACTTACAGGGGAACTCTTCTGAAGCTTTCTTT,CASSLDLQGNSSEAFF
TRBJ2-7,TRBV30,.,.,14,TGTGCCTGGACAGCGGCCAACAACCCCTACGAGCAGTACTTC,CAWTAANNPYEQYF
TRBJ1-4,TRBV9,.,.,13,TGTGGTTCCTCCAAGGGGACTAATGAAAAACTGTTTTTT,CGSSKGTNEKLFF
TRBJ2-1,TRBV7-9,.,.,17,TGTGCCAGCAGCTTAGCGGTCGGGCAGGGTTTCTACAATGAGCAGTTCTTC,CASSLAVGQGFYNEQFF
TRBJ2-5,TRBV12-3/TRBV12-4,.,.,12,TGTGCCAGCAGTTGGGCTGGGGAGACCCAGTACTTC,CASSWAGETQYF
TRBJ1-1,TRBV6-5,.,.,14,TGTGCCAGCAGGCTGGGCGGGGGATACACTGAAGCTTTCTTT,CASRLGGGYTEAFF
TRBJ2-2,TRBV28,.,TRBD2,11,TGTGCCAGCAGGACTAGCGGAAAGCTGTTTTTT,CASRTSGKLFF
TRBJ2-5,TRBV5-1,few,.,15,TGCGCCAGCAGCCCCCAGGCCCCTGGCGGGGAGACCCAGTACTTC,CASSPQAPGGETQYF
TRBJ1-2,TRBV6-5,.,.,16,TGTGCCAGCAGTTACTCGATTGACATTTCTAACTATGGCTACACCTTC,CASSYSIDISNYGYTF
TRBJ1-4,TRBV27,.,.,15,TGTGCCAGCACCCTCAGCGGGGGTCCTAATGAAAAACTGTTTTTT,CASTLSGGPNEKLFF
TRBJ2-5,TRBV6-5,.,TRBD2,14,TGTGCCAGCAGTTACGGGAGGGCCCAAGAGACCCAGTACTTC,CASSYGRAQETQYF
TRBJ1-2,TRBV27,.,.,15,TGTGCCAGCAAGGGGCAGTGGATGAGTTCATATGGCTACACCTTC,CASKGQWMSSYGYTF
TRBJ2-1,TRBV7-2,.,TRBD2,20,TGTGCCAGCAGCTTAGCTCCGGGACTAGCGGGAGTGAAGGGCTCCAATGAGCAGTTCTTC,CASSLAPGLAGVKGSNEQFF
TRBJ1-6,TRBV5-4,.,TRBD1,14,TGTGCCAGCAGCTTGGGACAGGGCTCTTCACCCCTCCACTTT,CASSLGQGSSPLHF
TRBJ1-6,TRBV19,.,.,15,TGTGCCAGTACCAACATTCGGGGAGCAAATTCACCCCTCCACTTT,CASTNIRGANSPLHF
TRBJ1-1,TRBV28,once,.,11,TGTGCCAGCAGTTTACCGGCTGAAGCTTTCTTT,CASSLPAEAFF
TRBJ2-7,TRBV7-2,.,TRBD1,15,TGTGCCAGCAGCTTGACAGGGGCCGACTCCTACGAGCAGTACTTC,CASSLTGADSYEQYF
TRBJ2-7,TRBV30,.,.,12,TGTGCCTGGAGTGAGTCGAGCTACGAGCAGTACTTC,CAWSESSYEQYF
TRBJ1-6,TRBV6-4,.,.,15,TGTGCCAGCAGGGAACAGGGAGCGTATAATTCACCCCTCCACTTT,CASREQGAYNSPLHF
TRBJ1-1,TRBV5-1,.,TRBD1,18,TGCGCCAGCAGCCCCGCGGACAGGGCAGACCCGATGAACACTGAAGCTTTCTTT,CASSPADRADPMNTEAFF
TRBJ2-3,TRBV19,.,TRBD1,16,TGTGCCAGTAGGCGAACGGGACAGGGGTTTGCAGATACGCAGTATTTT,CASRRTGQGFADTQYF
TRBJ1-2,TRBV6-5,.,.,14,TGTGCCAGCAGACGTAGACAGTTATCCTATGGCTACACCTTC,CASRRRQLSYGYTF
TRBJ2-7,TRBV11-2,.,.,14,TGTGCCAGCAGCCCTAGCCTAATCTCCTACGAGCAGTACTTC,CASSPSLISYEQYF